A single sample is the source of the 11 T cell receptor beta chains below, sequenced in a study of T cell repertoires in cytomegalovirus infection. TCRdb independently ran MiXCR on the reads; one entry per CDR3 protein. The sample holds approximately 590,000 distinct CDR3 sequences; 35% to 50% are singletons and the top ten take more than 40%. For these receptors, no antigen is known. The specimen comprised cultured PBMCs, sampled from culture after CMV antigen stimulation. The source of these receptors is a human donor in good health (CMV status not recorded). Some clones in this sample may be carry-over from other donors' samples.

This chain connects TRBV7-6 to TRBJ1-1; a weak D match, TRBD1 (6 bases). Trimming pared 2 bases from V and 0 bases from J, leaving 10 bases between. The CDR3 runs to 15 residues. The V gene's germline CDR1 is SGHVS and CDR2 FNYEAQ. The CDR3 DNA follows: TGTGCCAGCAGCTTAACGGGGGCGGTGAACACTGAAGCTTTCTTT. Protein product: CASSLTGAVNTEAFF.

The genes are TRBV7-2 and TRBJ2-2, with D unresolved. Germline CDR1 reads SGHTA; CDR2 reads FQGNSA. The V end lost 1 base, the J end lost 6 bases, and 9 bases lay between the germline ends. The length of the CDR3 is 14 residues. The CDR3 DNA reads TGTGCCAGCAGCTTAGGACCAGGAGCCGGGGAGCTGTTTTTT. It translates to CASSLGPGAGELFF.

This sequence joins TRBV7-2 and TRBJ1-3, with D uncertain. The V gene's germline CDR1 is SGHTA and CDR2 FQGNSA. The CDR3 is made up of 14 amino acids. Trimming stripped 1 base from V and 2 bases from J, with 6 bases between. The CDR3 loop reads CASSLDSTGNTIYF. CDR3 bases: TGTGCCAGCAGCTTAGATAGTACTGGAAACACCATATATTTT.

This CDR3 reads CASITGWNTEAFF. CDR3 nucleotide sequence: TGTGCCAGCATAACAGGTTGGAACACTGAAGCTTTCTTT. The chain combines TRBV6-1 with TRBJ1-1; a weak D match, TRBD1 (5 bases). In germline, CDR1 is MNHNS, CDR2 SASEGT. V lost 7 bases, J lost 1 base, and 10 bases lay in between. This CDR3 comprises 13 residues.

The chain joins TRBV7-2 to TRBJ2-5; 11 nucleotides agree with TRBD2. Trimming cost V 3 bases and J 5 bases; bases outside gene matches: 2. The CDR3 covers 14 residues. CDR1 is SGHTA and CDR2 is FQGNSA in the germline V gene. The CDR3 region is CASSFRTSGETQYF. In nucleotides, the CDR3 is TGTGCCAGCAGCTTTAGGACTAGCGGGGAGACCCAGTACTTC.

V is TRBV6-8 and J is TRBJ1-1; perhaps TRBD1 as D (5 bases). This CDR3 region has 14 residues. Trimming removed 1 base at V and 11 bases at J, with 17 bases between. CDR1 is MNHGY and CDR2 is SAAAGT in the germline V gene. The CDR3 loop is CASSYFLGGKGAFF. The DNA for the CDR3 is TGTGCCAGCAGTTACTTTCTCGGGGGAAAGGGGGCTTTCTTT.

The chain couples TRBV20-1 to TRBJ2-1; no reliable D call. V was cut by 8 bases and J by 9 bases, with 29 bases left in between. Germline CDR1 DFQATT, CDR2 SNEGSKA (reference sequence). This CDR3 region has 16 residues. The CDR3 protein is CSSKPPGPLMSSEQFF. The CDR3 DNA follows: TGCAGTTCCAAGCCCCCGGGCCCCCTTATGAGTAGTGAGCAGTTCTTC.

The chain employs TRBV6-2 or TRBV6-3 and TRBJ1-5; D is ambiguous. The CDR3 spans 15 residues. The germline gives CDR1 MNHEY, CDR2 SVGEGT. Trimming stripped 0 bases from V and 3 bases from J, with 9 bases between. CDR3: CASSYSRSFNQPQHF. As DNA, the CDR3 is TGTGCCAGCAGTTACTCCAGGTCCTTCAATCAGCCCCAGCATTTT.

This clonotype has more than one count but fewer than ten. This chain uses TRBV7-2 with TRBJ1-4; TRBD1 is a possible D gene (6 bases). V lost 5 bases, J lost 4 bases, and 11 bases lay in between. The germline CDR1 and CDR2 sequences are SGHTA and FQGNSA. The CDR3 has 14 amino acids. As DNA, the CDR3 is TGTGCCAGCAGCCGGGGGGCTGATAATGAAAAACTGTTTTTT. This sequence encodes CASSRGADNEKLFF.

This clonotype was detected only once. The V gene is TRBV18, the J gene TRBJ2-1; D might be TRBD2 (6 bases). Germline V gene sequence: CDR1 KGHSH, CDR2 LQKENI. The V and J ends lost 2 bases and 8 bases respectively, with 10 bases between them. The CDR3 is 13 amino acids. CDR3 loop: CASSPVLADEQFF. In nucleotides, the CDR3 is TGTGCCAGCTCACCAGTACTAGCCGATGAGCAGTTCTTC.

This clonotype was recorded a few times. The rearrangement uses TRBV7-2 and TRBJ2-1; TRBD1 matches at 11 bases. Germline V gene sequence: CDR1 SGHTA, CDR2 FQGNSA. The CDR3 has 15 residues. Trimming took 5 bases from V and 7 from J; bases not matched to a gene: 7. The CDR3, as DNA: TGTGCCAGCAGCCCGGACAGGGGGCGCGAGAATGAGCAGTTCTTC. It translates to CASSPDRGRENEQFF.